This entry is about one T cell receptor beta chain. Its antigen remains unknown. Trimming cost V 1 base and J 8 bases, with 14 bases left between them. Germline V CDR1 and CDR2: MDHEN, SYDVKM. The CDR3 length is 15 residues. Sequencing was performed with immunoSEQ multiplex PCR; in TCRdb, only in-frame clones are kept and a portion is missing. This sample has about 52,000 clones; 75% to 90% occur once, and the top ten carry 5.5% to 7%. Peripheral blood mononuclear cells were collected from every patient before and during treatment, yielding between 1 and 8 samples per patient. These data belong to a study of PD-L1 blockade in urothelial cancer. Study details: Investigators checked blood 3 weeks (second dose) and 6 weeks after treatment start. Each blood sample yielded a median of 141,255 T cells. Study results and caveats: Those with durable benefit had larger increases in tumor-associated blood clones at 3 weeks.

The specimen was PBMCs, collected around atezolizumab (anti-PD-L1) treatment. The chain uses TRBV28 and TRBJ1-4; D is unclear. The TCR was taken from a man aged 35-49 years with urothelial cancer. CDR3 protein: CASSLSGPGEEKLFF. The CDR3, as DNA: TGTGCCAGCAGTTTATCGGGCCCCGGGGAAGAAAAACTGTTTTTT.